The 8 T cell receptor beta chains below come from one sample, sequenced in a study of control samples from healthy donors and cancer patients. The method was immunoSEQ multiplex PCR; TCRdb's version includes in-frame clones alone and lacks a portion of them. In the table there are 100,000 to 150,000 clones, over 75% of which are singletons. The sample comprised blood. The receptors stem from a young man in good health.

This rearrangement joins TRBV2 to TRBJ2-5; D is ambiguous. Between the trimmed V and J ends, which lost 7 bases and 5 bases, there was a span of 8 bases. CDR1 SNHLY and CDR2 FYNNEI come from the germline V gene. The CDR3 length is 11 residues. Here the CDR3 reads CASILRETQYF. The CDR3 coding sequence is TGTGCCAGCATCCTCAGGGAGACCCAGTACTTC.

This chain uses TRBV3-1 (or the pseudogene TRBV3-2) with TRBJ1-5; 8 bases line up with TRBD1. J lost 7 bases, V lost 1 base, and 6 bases had no gene match. This CDR3 has 15 residues. Germline-derived CDR1 and CDR2 are LGHDT and YNNKEL (reference sequence). The CDR3 is CASSQGTGNGQPQHF. CDR3 nucleotides: TGTGCCAGCAGCCAAGGGACAGGGAATGGGCAGCCCCAGCATTTT.

The rearrangement uses TRBV10-1 and TRBJ1-1; tentative D call: TRBD1 (5 bases). Deletions cut 6 bases from V and 3 bases from J, with 14 bases between. The CDR3 totals 14 residues. Germline V gene lookup returns CDR1 WNHNN and CDR2 SYGVQD (reference sequence). The CDR3 DNA sequence: TGCGCCAGCAGCCCAGGGCGATCGGACACTGAAGCTTTCTTT. Protein: CASSPGRSDTEAFF.

The chain couples TRBV7-3 to TRBJ2-2; weak D call: TRBD2 (6 bases). Trimming removed 5 bases from V and 7 bases from J, with 17 bases in between. The length of the CDR3 is 15 residues. The germline CDR1 and CDR2 sequences are SGHTA and FQGTGA. The CDR3 region is CASSPSSGGGGELFF. CDR3 DNA sequence: TGTGCCAGCAGCCCCTCTTCCGGGGGAGGCGGGGAGCTGTTTTTT.

The V call is TRBV6-2 or TRBV6-3, the J call TRBJ2-1; D is perhaps TRBD2 (5 bases). V lost 3 bases to trimming and J lost 6 bases, with 9 bases between them. Germline V CDR1 and CDR2: MNHEY, SVGEGT. The CDR3 is 13 amino acids. CDR3: CASSYTGTNEQFF. The DNA for the CDR3 is TGTGCCAGCAGTTATACGGGAACCAATGAGCAGTTCTTC.

This chain connects TRBV18 to TRBJ1-1; possibly TRBD1 for D (6 bases). Trimming removed 3 bases from V and 4 bases from J, with 9 bases in between. The germline V gene has CDR1 KGHSH and CDR2 LQKENI. The CDR3 contains 13 residues. The CDR3 reads CASSPQGSTEAFF. CDR3 in DNA: TGTGCCAGCTCACCCCAGGGGTCCACTGAAGCTTTCTTT.

The sample holds a few counts of this clone. The chain links TRBV28 to TRBJ1-5; possibly TRBD1 for D (5 bases). This CDR3 spans 16 amino acids. CDR1 and CDR2 (germline): MDHEN, SYDVKM. V dropped 4 bases and J dropped 0 bases, with 13 bases sitting between them. Here the CDR3 reads CASSSPGTGSNQPQHF. The CDR3 DNA reads TGTGCCAGCAGTTCCCCCGGGACGGGTAGCAATCAGCCCCAGCATTTT.

The chain joins TRBV5-5 to TRBJ2-7; maybe TRBD1 (7 bases). CDR1 SGHKS and CDR2 YYEKEE come from the germline V gene (reference sequence). Trimming took 0 bases from V and 6 from J, leaving 13 bases between them. The CDR3 runs to 14 residues. CDR3 sequence reads: CASSLVGQGGEQYV. As DNA, the CDR3 is TGTGCCAGCAGCTTGGTAGGGCAGGGGGGCGAGCAGTACGTC.